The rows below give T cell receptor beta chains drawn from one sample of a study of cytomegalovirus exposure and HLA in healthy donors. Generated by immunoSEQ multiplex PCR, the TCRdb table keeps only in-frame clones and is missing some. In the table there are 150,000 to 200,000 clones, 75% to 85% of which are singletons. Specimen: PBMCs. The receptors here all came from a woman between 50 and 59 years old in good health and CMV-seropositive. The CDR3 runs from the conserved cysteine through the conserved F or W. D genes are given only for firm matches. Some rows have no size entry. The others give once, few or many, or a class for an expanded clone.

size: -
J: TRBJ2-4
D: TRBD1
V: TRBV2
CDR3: CASSEALQGAKVRKNSQYF
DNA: TGTGCCAGCAGTGAAGCGCTTCAGGGGGCGAAGGTTAGGAAAAACAGTCAGTACTTC

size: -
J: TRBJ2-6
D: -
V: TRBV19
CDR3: CASTKGGAGANVLTF
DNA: TGTGCCAGCACCAAAGGGGGGGCTGGGGCCAACGTCCTGACTTTC

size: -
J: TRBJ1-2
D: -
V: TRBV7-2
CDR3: CASSLAGQITSGYTF
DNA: TGTGCCAGCAGCTTAGCTGGGCAGATCACGAGTGGCTACACCTTC

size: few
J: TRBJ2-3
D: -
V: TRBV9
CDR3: CASSPGQGSTDTQYF
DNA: TGTGCCAGCAGCCCCGGTCAGGGGAGCACGGATACGCAGTATTTT

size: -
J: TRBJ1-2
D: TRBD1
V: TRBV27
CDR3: CASSQTGAEAPLYYGYTF
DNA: TGTGCCAGCAGTCAGACAGGGGCAGAGGCTCCGCTGTACTATGGCTACACCTTC

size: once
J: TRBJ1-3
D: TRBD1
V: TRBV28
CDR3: CASSRLTGVYTIYF
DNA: TGTGCCAGCAGCCGACTGACAGGGGTTTACACCATATATTTT

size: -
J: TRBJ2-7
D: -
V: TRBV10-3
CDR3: CAISESGVLGRDF
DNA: TGTGCCATCAGTGAGTCAGGTGTGCTAGGCAGGGACTTC

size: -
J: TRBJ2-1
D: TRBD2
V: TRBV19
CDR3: CASSMTSGSSYNEQFF
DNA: TGTGCCAGTAGTATGACTAGCGGGAGCTCCTACAATGAGCAGTTCTTC

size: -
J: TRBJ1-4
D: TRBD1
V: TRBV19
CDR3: CASMGTVGEKLFF
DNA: TGTGCCAGTATGGGGACAGTGGGTGAAAAACTGTTTTTT

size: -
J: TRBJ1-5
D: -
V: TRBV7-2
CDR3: CASSLVSKPNQPQHF
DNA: TGTGCCAGCAGCTTAGTATCCAAGCCCAATCAGCCCCAGCATTTT

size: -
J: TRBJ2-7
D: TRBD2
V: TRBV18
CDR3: CASSPPAGALYEQYF
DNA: TGTGCCAGCTCACCACCGGCGGGAGCCCTCTACGAGCAGTACTTC

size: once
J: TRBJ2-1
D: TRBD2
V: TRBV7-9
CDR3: CASSLGSERGGRNEQFF
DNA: TGTGCCAGCAGCTTAGGATCGGAGCGGGGGGGCCGCAATGAGCAGTTCTTC

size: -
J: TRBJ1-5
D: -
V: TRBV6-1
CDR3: CASSEVRRINQPQHF
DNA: TGTGCCAGCAGTGAAGTGAGGCGGATCAATCAGCCCCAGCATTTT

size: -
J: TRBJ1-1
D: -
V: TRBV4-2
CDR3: CASSQEAGRGDTEAFF
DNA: TGTGCCAGCAGCCAAGAGGCGGGGAGGGGGGACACTGAAGCTTTCTTT

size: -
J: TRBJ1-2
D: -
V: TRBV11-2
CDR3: CASSLDLQGVIYGYTF
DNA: TGTGCCAGCAGCTTAGATCTCCAGGGTGTAATCTATGGCTACACCTTC

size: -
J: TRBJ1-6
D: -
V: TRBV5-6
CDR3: CASSLGRTQNSPLHF
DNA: TGTGCCAGCAGCTTGGGAAGGACTCAAAATTCACCCCTCCACTTT

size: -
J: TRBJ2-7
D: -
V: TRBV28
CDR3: CASSLMGGDYEQYF
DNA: TGTGCCAGCAGTTTGATGGGCGGGGATTACGAGCAGTACTTC

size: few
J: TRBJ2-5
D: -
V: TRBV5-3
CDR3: CARSLGTGGMETQYF
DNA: TGTGCCAGAAGCTTGGGTACTGGGGGGATGGAGACCCAGTACTTC

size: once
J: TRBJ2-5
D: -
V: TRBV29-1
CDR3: CSAPIRGMQETQYF
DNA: TGCAGCGCCCCAATCAGAGGAATGCAAGAGACCCAGTACTTC

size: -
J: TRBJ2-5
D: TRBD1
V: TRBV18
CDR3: CASSGPGQGERYDKTKYF
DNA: TGTGCCAGCTCAGGCCCGGGACAGGGCGAACGGTACGACAAGACCAAGTACTTC

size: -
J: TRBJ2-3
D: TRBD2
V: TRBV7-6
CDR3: CASSLGPTSGGSDTQYF
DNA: TGTGCCAGCAGCTTAGGTCCGACTAGCGGGGGATCAGATACGCAGTATTTT

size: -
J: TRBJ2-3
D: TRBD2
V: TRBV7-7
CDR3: CASSLGLAGRDTQYF
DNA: TGTGCTAGCAGCTTAGGACTAGCGGGGAGAGATACGCAGTATTTT

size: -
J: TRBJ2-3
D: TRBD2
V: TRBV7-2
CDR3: CASSPFQTSGGSDTQYF
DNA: TGTGCCAGCAGTCCTTTTCAGACTAGCGGGGGTTCAGATACGCAGTATTTT

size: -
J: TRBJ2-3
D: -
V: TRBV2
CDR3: CASSVEAGSPDTQYF
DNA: TGTGCCAGCAGTGTGGAAGCAGGGTCTCCAGATACGCAGTATTTT

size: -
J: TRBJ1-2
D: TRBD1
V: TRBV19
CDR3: CASSKQGQANYGYTF
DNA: TGTGCCAGTAGTAAACAGGGGCAAGCTAACTATGGCTACACCTTC

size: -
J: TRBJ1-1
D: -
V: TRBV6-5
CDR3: CASSYRGGEAFF
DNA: TGTGCCAGCAGTTACCGGGGGGGGGAGGCTTTCTTT

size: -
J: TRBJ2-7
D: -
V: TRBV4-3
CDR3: CASSQEVTGPPYEQYF
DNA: TGCGCCAGCAGCCAAGAGGTTACAGGGCCCCCTTATGAGCAGTACTTC

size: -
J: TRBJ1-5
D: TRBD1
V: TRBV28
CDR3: CASSLYHDRDGNQPQHF
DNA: TGTGCCAGCAGTTTATACCACGACAGGGATGGCAATCAGCCCCAGCATTTT

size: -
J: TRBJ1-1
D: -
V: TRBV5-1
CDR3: CASSLTVGAGNTEAFF
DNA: TGCGCCAGCAGCTTGACGGTTGGGGCTGGGAACACTGAAGCTTTCTTT

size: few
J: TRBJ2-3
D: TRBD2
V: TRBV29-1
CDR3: CSSQFRTGSGWADTQYF
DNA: TGCAGCTCCCAGTTCCGGACGGGTAGCGGGTGGGCAGATACGCAGTATTTT

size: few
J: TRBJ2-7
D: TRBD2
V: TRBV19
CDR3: CASSIVAGAYEQYF
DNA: TGTGCCAGTAGTATAGTCGCGGGGGCCTACGAGCAGTACTTC

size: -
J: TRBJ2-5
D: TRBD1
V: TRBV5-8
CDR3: CASSARDRGLKTQYF
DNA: TGTGCCAGCAGTGCACGGGACAGGGGATTAAAGACCCAGTACTTC

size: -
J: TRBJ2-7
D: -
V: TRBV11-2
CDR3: CASSLDTASYEQYF
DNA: TGTGCCAGCAGCTTAGACACAGCCTCCTACGAGCAGTACTTC

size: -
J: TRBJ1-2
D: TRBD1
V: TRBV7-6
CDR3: CASSPDRDYGYTF
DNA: TGTGCCAGCAGCCCAGACAGGGACTATGGCTACACCTTC

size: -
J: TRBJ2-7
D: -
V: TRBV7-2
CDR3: CASSPGWNTYEQYF
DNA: TGTGCCAGCAGCCCGGGGTGGAATACCTACGAGCAGTACTTC

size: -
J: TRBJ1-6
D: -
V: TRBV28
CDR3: CASSTPGRGLSPLHF
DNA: TGTGCCAGCAGTACACCCGGCAGGGGCCTCTCACCCCTCCACTTT

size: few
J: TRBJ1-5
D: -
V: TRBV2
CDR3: CASRLGAQGQPQHF
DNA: TGTGCCAGCAGGCTCGGGGCACAGGGTCAGCCCCAGCATTTT

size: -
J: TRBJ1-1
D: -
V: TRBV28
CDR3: CASSFTYSNTEAFF
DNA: TGTGCCAGCAGTTTCACATATTCGAACACTGAAGCTTTCTTT

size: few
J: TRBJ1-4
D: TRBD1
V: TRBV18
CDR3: CASSRTRDSEKLFF
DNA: TGTGCCAGCTCACGAACCCGGGACAGTGAAAAACTGTTTTTT

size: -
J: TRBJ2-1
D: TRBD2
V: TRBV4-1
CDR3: CASSLIGLAGVEFF
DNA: TGCGCCAGCAGCCTAATAGGACTAGCGGGGGTAGAATTCTTC

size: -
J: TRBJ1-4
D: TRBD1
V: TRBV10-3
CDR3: CAISELTGTNEKLFF
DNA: TGTGCCATCAGTGAGTTGACAGGGACAAATGAAAAACTGTTTTTT

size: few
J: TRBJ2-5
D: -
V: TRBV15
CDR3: CATSRDLVAGQETQYF
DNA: TGTGCCACCAGCAGAGATCTAGTGGCAGGGCAAGAGACCCAGTACTTC

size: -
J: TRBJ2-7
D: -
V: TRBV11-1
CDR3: CASSFQRTSYEQYF
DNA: TGTGCCAGCAGCTTTCAGCGGACCTCCTACGAGCAGTACTTC

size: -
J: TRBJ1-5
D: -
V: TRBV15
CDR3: CATSRAEGSWRGNQPQHF
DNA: TGTGCCACCAGCAGAGCCGAAGGCTCTTGGAGGGGCAATCAGCCCCAGCATTTT

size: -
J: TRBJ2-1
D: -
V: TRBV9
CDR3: CASSVANPGHEQFF
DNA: TGTGCCAGCAGCGTAGCTAATCCTGGGCATGAGCAGTTCTTC

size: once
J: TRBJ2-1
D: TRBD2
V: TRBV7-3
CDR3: CASSTGTSTYNEQFF
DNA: TGTGCCAGCAGCACAGGGACTAGCACGTACAATGAGCAGTTCTTC

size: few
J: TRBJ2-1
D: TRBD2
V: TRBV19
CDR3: CASSIGSSGRGNEQFF
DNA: TGTGCCAGTAGTATAGGTAGTAGCGGGAGAGGCAATGAGCAGTTCTTC

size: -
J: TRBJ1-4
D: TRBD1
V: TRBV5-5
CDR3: CASSPGTDNEKLFF
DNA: TGTGCCAGCAGCCCAGGGACAGATAATGAAAAACTGTTTTTT

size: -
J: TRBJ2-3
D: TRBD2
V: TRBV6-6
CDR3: CASSYPAGGLTDTQYF
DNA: TGTGCCAGCAGTTACCCAGCGGGAGGTCTCACAGATACGCAGTATTTT

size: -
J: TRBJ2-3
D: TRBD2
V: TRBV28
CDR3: CASGLSGRAKDTQYF
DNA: TGTGCCAGCGGCCTTAGCGGGAGGGCCAAGGATACGCAGTATTTT

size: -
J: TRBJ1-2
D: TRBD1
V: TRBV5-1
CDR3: CASSLGGTGQTDYGYTF
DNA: TGCGCCAGCAGCTTGGGGGGGACGGGACAGACGGACTATGGCTACACCTTC

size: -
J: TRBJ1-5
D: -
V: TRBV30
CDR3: CAWSTGINQPQHF
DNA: TGTGCCTGGAGCACGGGGATAAATCAGCCCCAGCATTTT

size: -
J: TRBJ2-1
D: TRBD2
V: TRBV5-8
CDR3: CASSLAGGGSYNEQFF
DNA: TGTGCCAGCAGCTTGGCCGGGGGGGGCTCTTACAATGAGCAGTTCTTC

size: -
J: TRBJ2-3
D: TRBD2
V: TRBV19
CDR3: CASSTSGGAPDTQYF
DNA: TGTGCCAGTAGTACTAGCGGGGGGGCCCCAGATACGCAGTATTTT

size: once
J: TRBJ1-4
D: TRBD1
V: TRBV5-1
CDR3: CASSLSGQETTNEKLFF
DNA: TGCGCCAGCAGCTTGTCGGGACAGGAAACAACTAATGAAAAACTGTTTTTT